Sequencing of this T cell receptor (beta chain) was carried out in a study of blood T cell repertoires in COVID-19. Study summary: Italy, Spain and the United States were the sources of the convalescent and acute COVID-19 samples.

This CDR3 spans 16 amino acids. V was trimmed by 0 bases and J by 4 bases, leaving 13 bases between them. Germline loops: CDR1 MNHEY, CDR2 SVGAGI. Original methodology: Estimated nucleated cell counts came from reference gene primer amplification. Libraries were prepared by immunoSEQ multiplex PCR; TCRdb keeps only in-frame clonotypes and omits some of them. V and J calls and clone size follow that table, whereas D and trimming were derived from the DNA. The sample contains more than 150,000 clones, roughly 78% of which appear only once. The origin of this receptor is an elderly woman with active or convalescent COVID-19. The chain recombines TRBV6-5 with TRBJ1-3; D call uncertain. The specimen was peripheral blood. As DNA, the CDR3 is TGTGCCAGCAGTTACTCGATCCCGGGAAAAGGAAACACCATATATTTT. Translating it yields CASSYSIPGKGNTIYF.